This T cell receptor (beta chain) emerged from a study of T cell repertoires in aging, cancer and after chemotherapy. A mixed TRB-A/B primer pool amplified rearranged TRB by multiplex touch-down PCR. TCRdb independently ran MiXCR on the multiplex PCR reads; one entry per CDR3 protein. The sample includes more than 10,000 distinct CDR3 sequences, less than 25% seen only once; the top ten take approximately 5.8%. Germline V CDR1 and CDR2: DFQATT, SNEGSKA (reference sequence). The junction had 10 bases not matched to a gene; V was cut back by 2 bases and J by 6 bases. The CDR3 contains 15 residues. This clonotype was recorded a few times. TCR beta rearrangements were amplified from peripheral blood genomic DNA.

The sequenced sample consisted of blood. The chain links TRBV20-1 to TRBJ1-1; 9 bases are shared with TRBD1. The TCR comes from a human donor in good health. CDR3 region: CSARPDRGILAEAFF. The DNA of the CDR3 is TGCAGTGCTAGACCTGACAGGGGGATTCTCGCTGAAGCTTTCTTT.